The T cell receptor (beta chain) under discussion was sequenced for a study of neurological immune-mediated disorders. Each CDR3 protein is one row after TCRdb ran MiXCR on the 5' RACE reads. The repertoire consists of 55,000 to 80,000 distinct CDR3 sequences, with around 15% occurring once and the leading ten covering approximately 4.2%. Trimming stripped 1 base from V and 0 bases from J, with 5 bases between. CDR3 length: 15 amino acids. CDR1 and CDR2 from the germline V gene are SGHRS and YFSETQ. This clonotype was detected ten times or more. Time point indicated: longitudinal time-point 1 (baseline).

The sequenced material came from PBMCs. This clonotype was obtained from a female donor with HTLV-1-associated myelopathy (HAM/TSP). This chain uses TRBV5-1 with TRBJ2-6; D gene ambiguous. The CDR3 region is CASSLPDSGANVLTF. For the CDR3, the DNA is TGCGCCAGCAGCTTGCCCGACTCTGGGGCCAACGTCCTGACTTTC.